The clone carrying this T cell receptor beta chain was picked up one time. Original data processing: Reference gene primer amplification gave nucleated cell count estimates. Here immunoSEQ multiplex PCR was the method, and the copy in TCRdb shows in-frame clones only, minus some. That table is the source of V, J and clone size, and D and trimming were worked out from the DNA. This table holds about 200,000 clones, about 88% found once. This sample stems from a study of blood T cell repertoires in COVID-19. About the study: Samples came from the United States, Italy and Spain, spanning acute and convalescent COVID-19. PBMCs, B-cell-depleted T cells, or T cells were the source of the cDNA or gDNA that made up the material.

CDR1 is MGHDK, CDR2 SYGVNS, per germline. Losses at the gene ends were 7 bases for V and 7 bases for J; bases not matched to a gene: 4. This CDR3 is built from 14 residues. Material for sequencing was peripheral blood. The rearrangement uses TRBV25-1 and TRBJ2-1; 13 nucleotides align to TRBD2. This TCR derives from a man younger than 35 with active or convalescent COVID-19. This chain's CDR3 is CASTGTSGANEQFF. Written as DNA, the CDR3 is TGTGCCAGCACCGGGACTAGCGGGGCAAATGAGCAGTTCTTC.